One T cell receptor beta chain is described in this entry. Its target is not known. Measured with immunoSEQ multiplex PCR; TCRdb has only the in-frame clones, and not every one. The sample holds approximately 300,000 clones; 80% are singletons and the top ten take more than 6%. The data are from a study of cytotoxic CD8 clonotypes in ibrutinib-treated CLL. The overall study: Patients: about 11 relapsed/refractory, fewer than 16 treatment-naive, around 17 IGHV unmutated.

Study-wide points: Whereas clonality rose at ibrutinib response, it declined toward baseline at progression. Under treatment, the uncommon public clonotypes either contracted or remained stable.

The TCR beta libraries used 1.5 to 2 micrograms of genomic DNA that came from cryopreserved PBMCs. This sequence was found in a human donor with chronic lymphocytic leukemia. Sequenced here: PBMCs, sampled before ibrutinib treatment.

DNA of the CDR3: TGCGCCAGCAGGTACCGGGACAGCAGTTTCGGCGAGCAGTACTTC. Amino acid sequence: CASRYRDSSFGEQYF. V and J are TRBV5-1 and TRBJ2-7, with 7 bases identical to TRBD1. The CDR3 is made up of 15 amino acids. Germline CDR1 reads SGHRS; CDR2 reads YFSETQ. The J segment lost 6 bases and the V segment lost 5 bases, leaving 14 bases of the junction unmatched.